This TCR beta chain originates from a study of blood T cell repertoires in COVID-19 (dated by TCRdb to the early 2020s). Regarding the research as a whole: Samples from collaborators originated in the United States, Italy and Spain and spanned both the acute and convalescent phases of COVID-19. The prospective study material was composed of cDNA or gDNA derived from T cells, B-cell-depleted T cells, or PBMCs. The dataset comprised deeply sampled blood TCRbeta repertoires from subjects exposed to, actively infected with, or recovered from COVID-19. A freely available public database, intended as a resource for researchers studying the immune response to SARS-CoV-2, is where the repertoires were released. The samples were drawn from two sources: the first 160 participants of the ongoing ImmuneRACE study, and fewer than 1,500 subjects contributed by 6 global collaborators. Sample metadata almost always included a de-identified subject ID, COVID-19 status, age in years and sex. HLA class I and class II types, where available, came from metadata supplied by the sample provider rather than from assay-based typing.

V and J are truncated by 0 bases and 2 bases respectively, leaving an intervening sequence of 8 bases. Per the germline V gene, SGHDT is the CDR1 and YYEEEE is the CDR2. Its CDR3 holds 15 amino acids, cysteine through phenylalanine. The entry retains the CDR3 DNA only, 45 bases that are in frame from base 1. General findings and caveats noted by the study authors: Clinical and demographic metadata were provided uncurated, with the amount varying by source and participant.

Samples from volunteer blood donors who had recovered from COVID-19 were contributed by a second Seattle source. Collaborating institutions collected whole blood in K2EDTA tubes following their own protocols. For TCRbeta analysis, collaborators shipped samples in one of three forms: frozen whole blood, isolated PBMCs, or DNA extracted from either of those sample types. For this clone: The target of this receptor is not known. Base qualities are not at hand, and no much larger clone is one base apart.

TCRbeta CDR3 regions were amplified from genomic DNA using the immunoSEQ Assay, a bias-controlled multiplex PCR. In the source study's methods: Nucleated cell counts per sample were estimated from amplification of reference gene primers within the assay. To quantify the absolute abundance of each unique TCRbeta CDR3 rearrangement, sequence reads were collapsed and filtered. For each sample, productive Simpson clonality was calculated by taking the square root of Simpson's diversity index across productive rearrangements. The clones in this table, taken by TCRdb from immuneACCESS, are in-frame only. Not every clone is retained; where verified, under half of the shortfall comes from an unresolved V gene, and the cause of the rest is unknown. V, J and clone size are those of that table, while D and trimming were read from the DNA. For this sample the table gives around 300,000 clones, of which 89% were detected only once. The top ten hold less than 1% of the sample.

The chain is encoded by TRBV5-6 joined to TRBJ2-2; no D gene is confidently identified. Sequenced material: peripheral blood. The TCR was taken from a woman in her thirties or forties who had recovered from COVID-19. In nucleotides, the sequence is TGTGCCAGCAGCTTGGGCAGTTTAAACACCGGGGAGCTGTTTTTT. Translated, this gives CASSLGSLNTGELFF. Beyond the CDR3, the reference TRBV5-6 and TRBJ2-2 genes provide the residues; the full variable domain reads: DAGVTQSPTHLIKTRGQQVTLRCSPKSGHDTVSWYQQALGQGPQFIFQYYEEEERQRGNFPDRFSGHQFPNYSSELNVNALLLGDSALYLCASSLGSLNTGELFFGEGSRLTVL.